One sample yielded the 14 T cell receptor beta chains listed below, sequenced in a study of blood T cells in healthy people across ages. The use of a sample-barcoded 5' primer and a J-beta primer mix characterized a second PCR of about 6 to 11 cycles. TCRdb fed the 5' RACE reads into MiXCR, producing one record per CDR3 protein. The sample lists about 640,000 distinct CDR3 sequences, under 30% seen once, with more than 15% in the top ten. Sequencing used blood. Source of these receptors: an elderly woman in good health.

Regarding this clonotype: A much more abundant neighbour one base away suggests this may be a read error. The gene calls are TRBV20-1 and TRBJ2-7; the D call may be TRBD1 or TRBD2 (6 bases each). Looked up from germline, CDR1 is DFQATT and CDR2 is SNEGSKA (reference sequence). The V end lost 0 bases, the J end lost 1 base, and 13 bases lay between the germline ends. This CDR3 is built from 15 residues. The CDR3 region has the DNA TGCAGTGCTAGAGACGGGAGACAGGTATCCTACGAGCAGTACTTC. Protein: CSARDGRQVSYEQYF.

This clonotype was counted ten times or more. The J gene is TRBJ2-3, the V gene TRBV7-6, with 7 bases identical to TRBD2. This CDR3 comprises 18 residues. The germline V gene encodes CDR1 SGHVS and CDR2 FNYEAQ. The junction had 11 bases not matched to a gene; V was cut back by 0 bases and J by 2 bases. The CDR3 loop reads CASSLAPLAGTDTDTQYF. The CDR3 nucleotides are TGTGCCAGCAGCTTAGCGCCGTTAGCGGGCACCGACACAGATACGCAGTATTTT.

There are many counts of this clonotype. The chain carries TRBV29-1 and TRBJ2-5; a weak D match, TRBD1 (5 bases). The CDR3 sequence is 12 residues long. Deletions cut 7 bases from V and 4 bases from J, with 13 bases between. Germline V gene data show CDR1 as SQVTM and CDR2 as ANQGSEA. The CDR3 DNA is TGCAGCGCTCAGGGCATCGGAGAGACCCAGTACTTC. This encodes CSAQGIGETQYF.

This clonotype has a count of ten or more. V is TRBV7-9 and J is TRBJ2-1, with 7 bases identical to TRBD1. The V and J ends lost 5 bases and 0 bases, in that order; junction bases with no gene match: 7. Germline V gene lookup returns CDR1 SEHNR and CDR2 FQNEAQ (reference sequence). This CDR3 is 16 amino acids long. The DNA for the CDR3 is TGTGCCAGCAGCATAACCCGGGACAGCTCCTACAATGAGCAGTTCTTC. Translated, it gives CASSITRDSSYNEQFF.

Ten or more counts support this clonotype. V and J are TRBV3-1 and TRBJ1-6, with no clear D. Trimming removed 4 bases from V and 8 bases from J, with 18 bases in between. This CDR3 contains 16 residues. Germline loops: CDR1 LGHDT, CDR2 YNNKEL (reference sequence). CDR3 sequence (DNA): TGTGCCAGCAGCCGAGCAATCCAGGCCAGGCATTCACCCCTCCACTTT. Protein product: CASSRAIQARHSPLHF.

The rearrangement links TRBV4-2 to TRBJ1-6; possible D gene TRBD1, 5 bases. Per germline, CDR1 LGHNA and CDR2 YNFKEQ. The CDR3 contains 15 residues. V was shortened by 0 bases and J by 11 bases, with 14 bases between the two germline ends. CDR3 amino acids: CASSQEGLTQPPLHF. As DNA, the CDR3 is TGTGCCAGCAGCCAAGAGGGGCTTACACAGCCACCCCTCCACTTT.

In nucleotides, the CDR3 is TGTGCCAGCAGCCAAGAAGGACAGGGGCTTAATCAGCCCCAGCATTTT. Protein product: CASSQEGQGLNQPQHF. The chain employs TRBV3-1 and TRBJ1-5; TRBD1 matches at 9 bases. The V segment lost 0 bases and the J segment 4 bases; nucleotides outside the gene matches: 4. Looked up from germline, CDR1 is LGHDT and CDR2 is YNNKEL (reference sequence). The CDR3 is 16 residues long.

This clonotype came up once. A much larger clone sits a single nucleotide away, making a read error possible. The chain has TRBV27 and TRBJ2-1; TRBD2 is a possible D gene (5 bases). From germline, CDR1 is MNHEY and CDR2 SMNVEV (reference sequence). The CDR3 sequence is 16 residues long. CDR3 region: CANSSSVQEAYNEQFF. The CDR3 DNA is TGTGCCAACAGTTCCTCCGTGCAGGAGGCCTACAATGAGCAGTTCTTC.

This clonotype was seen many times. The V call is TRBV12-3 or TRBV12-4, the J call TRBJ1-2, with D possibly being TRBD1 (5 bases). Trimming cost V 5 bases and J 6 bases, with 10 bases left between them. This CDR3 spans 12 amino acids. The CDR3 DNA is TGTGCCAGCAGTGAGGGGCCCGATGGCTACACCTTC. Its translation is CASSEGPDGYTF.

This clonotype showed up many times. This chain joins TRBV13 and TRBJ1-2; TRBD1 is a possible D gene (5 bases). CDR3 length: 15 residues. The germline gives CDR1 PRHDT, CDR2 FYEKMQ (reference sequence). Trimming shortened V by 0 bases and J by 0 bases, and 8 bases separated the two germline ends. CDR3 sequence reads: CASSLGGRANYGYTF. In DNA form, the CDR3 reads TGTGCCAGCAGCTTAGGGGGACGGGCTAACTATGGCTACACCTTC.

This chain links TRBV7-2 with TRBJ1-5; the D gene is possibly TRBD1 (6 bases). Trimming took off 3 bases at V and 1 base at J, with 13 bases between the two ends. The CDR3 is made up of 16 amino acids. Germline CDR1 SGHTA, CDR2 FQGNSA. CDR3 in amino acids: CASSFWGRGSNQPQHF. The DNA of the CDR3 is TGTGCCAGCAGCTTTTGGGGGCGCGGGAGCAATCAGCCCCAGCATTTT.

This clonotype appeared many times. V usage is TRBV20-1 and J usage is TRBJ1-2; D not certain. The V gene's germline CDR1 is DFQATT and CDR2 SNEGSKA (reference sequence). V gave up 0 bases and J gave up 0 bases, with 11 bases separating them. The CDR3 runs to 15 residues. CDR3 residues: CSARDGRLTNYGYTF. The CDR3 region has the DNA TGCAGTGCTAGAGATGGCAGGCTAACTAACTATGGCTACACCTTC.

CDR3 amino acids: CASSLARDTFYEQYF. The CDR3 coding sequence is TGTGCCAGCAGCTTGGCCCGGGACACGTTCTACGAGCAGTACTTC. V is TRBV5-6 and J is TRBJ2-4, with TRBD1 as a possible D gene (6 bases). The DNA end lines up better with TRBJ2-7; the J call may be wrong. The CDR3 has 15 amino acids. Germline V gene lookup returns CDR1 SGHDT and CDR2 YYEEEE.

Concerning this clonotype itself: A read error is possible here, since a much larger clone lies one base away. The CDR3 coding sequence is TGTGCCAGCAGTCCTAGCTGGGGAGACCAAGAGACCCAGTACTTC. Encoded protein: CASSPSWGDQETQYF. The V and J genes are TRBV2 and TRBJ2-7; a weak D match, TRBD2 (5 bases). The tail of the sequence fits TRBJ2-5 better, so the J call may be wrong. This CDR3 is 15 amino acids long. Looked up from germline, CDR1 is SNHLY and CDR2 is FYNNEI.